A selection of T cell receptor beta chains follows, all from one sample in a study of blood T cell repertoires in COVID-19. This table comes from immunoSEQ multiplex PCR, and its TCRdb copy is limited to in-frame clones, with some not included. Among 150,000 to 200,000 clones listed, 88% were seen once. Sequencing input: peripheral blood. These receptors were collected from a human donor in a cohort sampled during active COVID-19. The CDR3 runs from the conserved cysteine through the conserved F or W. The D gene is left open where the match is weak. The listing skips clone size in some rows; elsewhere it reads once, few, many or a size class.

size: .
D: TRBD2
J: TRBJ2-1
V: TRBV29-1
DNA: TGCAGCGTTGGGGCGGGAGGGGGCCTCTACAATGAGCAGTTCTTC
CDR3: CSVGAGGGLYNEQFF

size: .
D: .
J: TRBJ2-5
V: TRBV14
DNA: TGTGCCAGCAGCCCGAGAAAGTACCAAGAGACCCAGTACTTC
CDR3: CASSPRKYQETQYF

size: .
D: .
J: TRBJ2-2
V: TRBV7-2
DNA: TGTGCCAGCAGCTTGTTCAGCGGGCCTGTAGGCGGGGAGCTGTTTTTT
CDR3: CASSLFSGPVGGELFF

size: .
D: .
J: TRBJ1-6
V: TRBV30
DNA: TGTGCACTCCGGGGGAGCTGGGGGAATTCACCCCTCCACTTT
CDR3: CALRGSWGNSPLHF

size: .
D: TRBD1
J: TRBJ1-3
V: TRBV10-3
DNA: TGTGCCATCAGGGCCCCTGGACAGGGGAAAAACACCATATATTTT
CDR3: CAIRAPGQGKNTIYF

size: .
D: .
J: TRBJ1-4
V: TRBV18
DNA: TGTGCCAGCTCACCAGACAGAAACGAAAAACTGTTTTTT
CDR3: CASSPDRNEKLFF

size: .
D: .
J: TRBJ2-2
V: TRBV6-2/TRBV6-3
DNA: TGTGCCAGCAGTCAACAAAATAGCGGAAACACCGGGGAGCTGTTTTTT
CDR3: CASSQQNSGNTGELFF

size: few
D: .
J: TRBJ2-2
V: TRBV5-6
DNA: TGTGCCAGCAGCTTGGGGCTAGCTGGCACCGGGGAGCTGTTTTTT
CDR3: CASSLGLAGTGELFF

size: many
D: .
J: TRBJ1-3
V: TRBV5-1
DNA: TGCGCCAGCAGCTTGACAGTCGGCATCTCTGGAAACACCATATATTTT
CDR3: CASSLTVGISGNTIYF

size: many
D: .
J: TRBJ1-6
V: TRBV9
DNA: TGTGCCAGCAGCGTACATCCAGATGCATCTAATTCACCCCTCCACTTT
CDR3: CASSVHPDASNSPLHF

size: .
D: TRBD2
J: TRBJ2-5
V: TRBV27
DNA: TGTGCCAGCAGTTTATCGGCCGGGAGGGGACAAGAGACCCAGTACTTC
CDR3: CASSLSAGRGQETQYF

size: .
D: .
J: TRBJ2-2
V: TRBV6-2/TRBV6-3
DNA: TGTGCCAGCAGTTACCTCCCGCTAGGCGGGGAGCTGTTTTTT
CDR3: CASSYLPLGGELFF

size: few
D: .
J: TRBJ1-3
V: TRBV9
DNA: TGTGCCAGCAGCGTAGGGGTAGGGGGCTCTGGAAACACCATATATTTT
CDR3: CASSVGVGGSGNTIYF

size: .
D: TRBD2
J: TRBJ2-7
V: TRBV6-2/TRBV6-3
DNA: TGTGCCAGCAGTCACGGGACTAGCGGGATCAGGGAGCAGTACTTC
CDR3: CASSHGTSGIREQYF

size: .
D: .
J: TRBJ1-1
V: TRBV28
DNA: TGTGCCAGCAGTTTATCGGGGGTAAATGAAGCTTTCTTT
CDR3: CASSLSGVNEAFF

size: .
D: .
J: TRBJ2-5
V: TRBV5-1
DNA: TGCGCCAGCAGCTTGGAAGGGGGAGCCCTCCGAGAGACCCAGTACTTC
CDR3: CASSLEGGALRETQYF

size: .
D: .
J: TRBJ2-7
V: TRBV28
DNA: TGTGCCAGCAGTTTGAGCAGGCCCTCCTACGAGCAGTACTTC
CDR3: CASSLSRPSYEQYF

size: .
D: .
J: TRBJ2-2
V: TRBV28
DNA: TGTGCCAGCAGTTTAAGGGGATACTACACCGGGGAGCTGTTTTTT
CDR3: CASSLRGYYTGELFF

size: .
D: .
J: TRBJ2-3
V: TRBV4-3
DNA: TGCGCCAGCAGCCAAGACGTCGGTCCTGCGCAGTATTTT
CDR3: CASSQDVGPAQYF

size: .
D: TRBD1
J: TRBJ1-6
V: TRBV10-3
DNA: TGTGCCATCAGCGCCGGGACAGGGTTAAATTCACCCCTCCACTTT
CDR3: CAISAGTGLNSPLHF

size: few
D: TRBD1
J: TRBJ1-3
V: TRBV4-1
DNA: TGCGCCAGCAGCCAAACCGGGACAGGGGGTAAGAGGTCTGGAAACACCATATATTTT
CDR3: CASSQTGTGGKRSGNTIYF

size: .
D: TRBD2
J: TRBJ2-5
V: TRBV4-1
DNA: TGCGCCAGCAGCCAAAGACTAGCGGGTAAAACCGAGGAGACCCAGTACTTC
CDR3: CASSQRLAGKTEETQYF

size: .
D: .
J: TRBJ1-2
V: TRBV11-2
DNA: TGTGCCAGCAGCCAGGCCCCGTTAGGCTACACCTTC
CDR3: CASSQAPLGYTF

size: .
D: .
J: TRBJ2-2
V: TRBV7-9
DNA: TGTGCCAGCAGCCGCGACACCGGGGAGCTGTTTTTT
CDR3: CASSRDTGELFF

size: .
D: .
J: TRBJ2-3
V: TRBV21-1
DNA: TGTGCCAGCAGCATGCTTAGCGGGAGATGTGGGACAGATACGCAGTATTTT
CDR3: CASSMLSGRCGTDTQYF

size: .
D: .
J: TRBJ1-2
V: TRBV19
DNA: TGTGCCAGTAGTCCCACAACGGGACAAGGCTACACCTTC
CDR3: CASSPTTGQGYTF

size: once
D: TRBD1
J: TRBJ1-2
V: TRBV20-1
DNA: TGCAGTGCTACTGAGGGGGGGACAGGGGATGGCTACACCTTC
CDR3: CSATEGGTGDGYTF

size: .
D: .
J: TRBJ1-1
V: TRBV6-5
DNA: TGTGCCAGCAGTTATGGGAGCACTGAAGCTTTCTTT
CDR3: CASSYGSTEAFF

size: .
D: TRBD1
J: TRBJ2-1
V: TRBV9
DNA: TGTGCCAGCAGCGGGCCGGGACAGGGGTCCTACAATGAGCAGTTCTTC
CDR3: CASSGPGQGSYNEQFF

size: .
D: TRBD2
J: TRBJ2-3
V: TRBV19
DNA: TGTGCCAGTAGTCTCCGAGGGCGGGAGTACACAGATACGCAGTATTTT
CDR3: CASSLRGREYTDTQYF

size: .
D: TRBD2
J: TRBJ2-1
V: TRBV4-3
DNA: TGCGCCAGCAGCCAAGCCGGGACTAGCGGTTTAGATGAGCAGTTCTTC
CDR3: CASSQAGTSGLDEQFF

size: .
D: .
J: TRBJ1-5
V: TRBV7-8
DNA: TGTGCCAGCAGCTTACGGACTGATCAGCCCCAGCATTTT
CDR3: CASSLRTDQPQHF

size: .
D: .
J: TRBJ1-5
V: TRBV19
DNA: TGTGCCAGTAGTATAGAAAGCGGGCAGCCCCAGCATTTT
CDR3: CASSIESGQPQHF

size: .
D: .
J: TRBJ2-3
V: TRBV7-2
DNA: TGTGCCAGCAGCTTGGACCGCCCTCGGGGTACGCAGTATTTT
CDR3: CASSLDRPRGTQYF

size: .
D: .
J: TRBJ1-4
V: TRBV5-1
DNA: TGCGCCAGCAGCGTCGACACCTTAAATGAAAAACTGTTTTTT
CDR3: CASSVDTLNEKLFF

size: .
D: .
J: TRBJ1-5
V: TRBV27
DNA: TGTGCCAGCAGTTTTCTCGGGGAGAGCAATCAGCCCCAGCATTTT
CDR3: CASSFLGESNQPQHF

size: .
D: .
J: TRBJ2-6
V: TRBV21-1
DNA: TGTGCCAGCAGCAACCGACAGGGGAGGTACTCTGGGGCCAACGTCCTGACTTTC
CDR3: CASSNRQGRYSGANVLTF

size: .
D: TRBD2
J: TRBJ2-3
V: TRBV18
DNA: TGTGCCAGCTCACCACTAGCGGGGGGAGCGAGAGATACGCAGTATTTT
CDR3: CASSPLAGGARDTQYF

size: .
D: TRBD1
J: TRBJ1-1
V: TRBV4-3
DNA: TGCGCCAGCAGCCACCCGGGACAGGGCGCGAACACTGAAGCTTTCTTT
CDR3: CASSHPGQGANTEAFF

size: .
D: TRBD2
J: TRBJ2-1
V: TRBV2
DNA: TGTGCCAGCAGTACCCTAGCGGGAGACGAGCAGTTCTTC
CDR3: CASSTLAGDEQFF

size: .
D: .
J: TRBJ1-2
V: TRBV4-1
DNA: TGCGCCAGCAGCCAAGGTAGCTCTACATATGGCTACACCTTC
CDR3: CASSQGSSTYGYTF

size: .
D: .
J: TRBJ1-1
V: TRBV6-2/TRBV6-3
DNA: TGTGCCAGCAGTTACACACCCCGAACTGAAGCTTTCTTT
CDR3: CASSYTPRTEAFF

size: .
D: TRBD1
J: TRBJ2-1
V: TRBV3-1/TRBV3-2
DNA: TGTGCCAGCAGCCAAGCGGGACAGGGACAGTTCTTC
CDR3: CASSQAGQGQFF

size: .
D: TRBD2
J: TRBJ2-7
V: TRBV7-2
DNA: TGTGCCAGCAGCGGGGATGGTAGCGGGAGGGCCGGTGACGAGCAGTACTTC
CDR3: CASSGDGSGRAGDEQYF

size: .
D: .
J: TRBJ1-1
V: TRBV30
DNA: TGTGCCTGGACAACTGGACAGCAAAACACTGAAGCTTTCTTT
CDR3: CAWTTGQQNTEAFF

size: .
D: .
J: TRBJ2-1
V: TRBV19
DNA: TGTGCCAGTAGGGAGATCGACAGAGCCTTGGTCTTC
CDR3: CASREIDRALVF

size: once
D: TRBD1
J: TRBJ2-7
V: TRBV5-1
DNA: TGCGCCAGCAGCACCCGACAGGGGGCCTACGAGCAGTACTTC
CDR3: CASSTRQGAYEQYF

size: .
D: .
J: TRBJ2-7
V: TRBV18
DNA: TGTGCCAGCTCACCGATCACGCAGGGGAAAAACGAGCAGTACTTC
CDR3: CASSPITQGKNEQYF

size: .
D: .
J: TRBJ2-5
V: TRBV18
DNA: TGTGCCAGCTCCCGAGCAATTACGGTCCAAGAGACCCAGTACTTC
CDR3: CASSRAITVQETQYF